This entry is about one T cell receptor beta chain. Its matching antigen is unknown. The CDR3 runs to 17 residues. V lost 5 bases, J lost 4 bases, and 13 bases stayed unmatched. The germline V gene encodes CDR1 MDHEN and CDR2 SYDVKM. This sample stems from a study of T cell responses to AZD1222 COVID-19 vaccine. Study details: Pooling was applied to second doses at about 4 or about 12 weeks.

Study-wide findings and caveats: Among spike-specific TCRs, nearly half reportedly target unmutated variant regions. After two AZD1222 doses, spike-specific TCR breadth and depth rose versus day 0.

Clones were read by immunoSEQ multiplex PCR, and TCRdb kept only the in-frame ones, dropping some. Of more than 95,000 clones listed, around 89% were seen once; the top ten hold 6.5% to 8%. The sequence was collected from an adult in good health. The chain is built from TRBV28 and TRBJ2-1; 8 positions agree with TRBD2. Material: peripheral blood, obtained on day 0 of AZD1222 vaccination. CDR3 amino acids: CASSPGGASGGYNEQFF. For the CDR3, the DNA is TGTGCCAGCAGTCCGGGGGGGGCTAGCGGAGGGTACAATGAGCAGTTCTTC.